A selection of T cell receptor beta chains follows, all from one sample in a study of cytomegalovirus exposure and HLA in healthy donors. Only in-frame clones appear in the TCRdb table, and some are missing; sequencing was by immunoSEQ multiplex PCR. The sample consists of roughly 49,000 clones, 81% of them appearing once. The sample was PBMCs. These receptors originate from a boy aged 5-17 years in good health and CMV-seropositive. The CDR3 runs from the conserved cysteine through the conserved F or W. The order of the fields is clone size, J gene, D gene, V gene, CDR3 DNA, CDR3 protein. The D gene is left open where the match is weak. Size tells how often a clone was seen (once, few, many) or the class of an expanded clone, and some rows leave it out.

- | TRBJ2-3 | TRBD1 | TRBV6-5 | TGTGCCAGCACCCAGGGGGCGGACCAAACAGATACGCAGTATTTT | CASTQGADQTDTQYF
- | TRBJ2-3 | - | TRBV10-1 | TGCGCCAGCAGTGATTTACGGGATACGCAGTATTTT | CASSDLRDTQYF
- | TRBJ1-6 | TRBD1 | TRBV5-1 | TGCGCCAGCAGGGGGGACAGGAATTCACCCCTCCACTTT | CASRGDRNSPLHF
- | TRBJ1-1 | - | TRBV10-3 | TGTGCCATCAGTGAGCCTTCGGGCACTGAAGCTTTCTTT | CAISEPSGTEAFF
once | TRBJ2-5 | - | TRBV20-1 | TGCAGTGCTTATATCCGAGAGACCCAGTACTTC | CSAYIRETQYF
few | TRBJ2-7 | TRBD2 | TRBV7-3 | TGTGCCAGCAGCCCTTTTTTAGCGGGGGTCACCTACGAGCAGTACTTC | CASSPFLAGVTYEQYF
- | TRBJ2-2 | - | TRBV7-2 | TGTGCCAGCAGCTTAAGACGGGGGGCCACCGGGGAGCTGTTTTTT | CASSLRRGATGELFF
- | TRBJ1-2 | - | TRBV5-6 | TGTGCCAGCAGCCCTCTAAGCGGTGTCTATGGCTACACCTTC | CASSPLSGVYGYTF
- | TRBJ1-5 | - | TRBV27 | TGTGCCAGCAGTTCTATCGGGAATCAGCCCCAGCATTTT | CASSSIGNQPQHF
- | TRBJ1-2 | TRBD1 | TRBV9 | TGTGCCAGCAGCGTAGCCGGCAGGGGGTCTCTTGGCTACACCTTC | CASSVAGRGSLGYTF
few | TRBJ1-3 | - | TRBV12-5 | TGTGCTAGTGTACTCGGGGTAGACTCTGGAAACACCATATATTTT | CASVLGVDSGNTIYF
- | TRBJ2-1 | - | TRBV19 | TGTGCCAGTAGTATAGATAGGGGATTCGATGAGCAGTTCTTC | CASSIDRGFDEQFF
- | TRBJ2-7 | - | TRBV5-1 | TGCGCCAGCAGCTGGGAGCTCCCCTACGAGCAGTACTTC | CASSWELPYEQYF
- | TRBJ1-5 | - | TRBV5-1 | TGCGCCAGCAGCTGGGGGACTGATGATCAGCCCCAGCATTTT | CASSWGTDDQPQHF
- | TRBJ1-5 | TRBD1 | TRBV4-1 | TGCGCCAGCAGCCGTCAGACAGGGGTCTATCAGCCCCAGCATTTT | CASSRQTGVYQPQHF